This T cell receptor delta chain came from a study of Vδ1+ human thymocytes (dated by TCRdb to the late 2010s). In terms of the full investigation: As a data resource, the study described the mRNA-level TRG and TRD CDR3 repertoires found in highly purified Vdelta1+ thymocytes taken from young children. Validation of the multiplex-based CDR3 amplicon strategy against 5'RACE-based CDR3 amplicon generation methods had been performed previously. What the study reported, not specific to this receptor: Because no clustering by age or sex was seen, donors were not stratified by age or sex in the analyses. The authors advised highly purified populations and single-cell validation, since unexpected Vdelta2 sequences could cause misinterpretation of bulk repertoire data. In contrast to oligoclonal peripheral blood repertoires, thymic TRG and TRD repertoires appeared to be highly polyclonal with Gaussian CDR3 length distributions. Despite high sort purity, roughly 18% of thymic TRD sequences were Vdelta2 (and few Vdelta3), unlike peripheral blood Vdelta1+ controls. Numerous TRG clonotypes were shared among donors (up to roughly 6.9x10^3), while TRD repertoires were essentially private (a maximum of roughly 100 shared).

Thymic samples were depleted of alphabeta T cells, then CD3+ TCRVdelta1+ TCRVdelta2- thymocytes were FACS-sorted. Sorted Vdelta1+ thymocyte purity ranged from about 96% to 99.6%. The thymic specimens were obtained from 8 paediatric patients who were undergoing corrective cardiac surgery and ranged in age from roughly 5 days to 15 months. After the thymic tissue was dispersed, mononuclear cells were isolated using a Histopaque-1077 density gradient. The staining antibodies were anti-TCRVdelta1 clone TS8.2, anti-TCRVdelta2 clone B6, anti-CD3 clone HIT3a and anti-TCRalphabeta clone IP26. With respect to this clone: Its binding antigen is unknown. Per-nucleotide qualities are absent, and no much larger clonotype sits a single base away.

The CDR3, from cysteine to phenylalanine, totals 14 residues. Just the 42-base CDR3 DNA is kept, in frame starting at base 1. V and J lose 5 bases and 5 bases, and a span of 15 bases separates them. According to the germline V gene, CDR1 reads TSWWSYY and CDR2 reads QGS. RNA extraction was performed with the RNeasy mini kit, and reverse transcription was done with Superscript III. To generate the CDR3 amplicons, a multiplex PCR was run using pooled V-gene forward primers together with a constant-region reverse primer that carried Illumina adaptor overhangs. Amplicons were gel-purified, then indexed with Nextera index primers over approximately 8 extra PCR cycles and purified with AMPure XP beads. Sequencing of libraries was performed on an Illumina MiSeq using paired-end 250 bp reads, dual indexing and a roughly 20% PhiX spike-in. Per the source publication's procedure: FastQC was used to quality check the reads, while ea-utils fastq-join merged the TRG read pairs. IMGT/HighV-QUEST was used to annotate sequences, retaining only productive sequences with an unambiguous V-gene assignment, and each clonotype was defined by an identical CDR3 sequence. Downstream analysis used VDJtools 1.1.1, tcR 2.2.3, Treemap and vegan Shannon diversity in R 3.4.4. TCRdb reran clone calling on the public reads with CATT; rows sharing one DNA sequence were then combined. V and J calls and clone size were set by TCRdb, not the authors. This sample is represented by over 45,000 delta-chain clones; roughly 15% of them were singletons. Under 0.6% of the sample is taken by the ten largest.

Material for sequencing was Vdelta1+ gamma-delta thymocytes from the thymus. Interpreted using the paper, the cell subset or site label stands for: FACS-sorted CD3+ TCRalphabeta- TCRVdelta1+ TCRVdelta2- thymocytes. Recombination connected TRDV1 to TRDJ1, with the identity of the D gene unclear. The sequence was collected from a boy less than two years old who had congenital heart surgery. CDR3 sequence: CALGRLFPGDKLIF. The sequenced DNA is TGTGCTCTTGGGAGGTTGTTCCCGGGGGATAAACTCATCTTT.